This TCR beta chain originates from a study of CD8 T cells in ankylosing spondylitis. Whole-study findings and limits: What appeared characteristic of ankylosing spondylitis blood was a TCR beta motif of under 10 highly homologous variants.

It was by quantitative 5'-RACE with molecular barcodes that TCR beta libraries were made. Each CDR3 protein is one row after TCRdb ran MiXCR on the 5' RACE reads. Of about 840,000 distinct CDR3 sequences detected, about 10% appear once; the ten largest clones hold roughly 0.51%. There are 14 residues in the CDR3. CDR1 is MGHRA and CDR2 is YSYEKL in the germline V gene. The germline V and J ends were trimmed by 1 base and 4 bases, with 10 bases remaining between them. This clonotype appeared a few times. The antigen is not known. The TCR sequence derives from a male donor with ankylosing spondylitis. The rearrangement uses TRBV4-1 and TRBJ1-2; no clear D gene. The sample was blood, either unsorted or a sorted T cell fraction (not recorded which). The CDR3, as DNA: TGCGCCAGCAGCCAAGGCCCGGCAGGCTATGGCTACACCTTC. It yields the protein CASSQGPAGYGYTF.